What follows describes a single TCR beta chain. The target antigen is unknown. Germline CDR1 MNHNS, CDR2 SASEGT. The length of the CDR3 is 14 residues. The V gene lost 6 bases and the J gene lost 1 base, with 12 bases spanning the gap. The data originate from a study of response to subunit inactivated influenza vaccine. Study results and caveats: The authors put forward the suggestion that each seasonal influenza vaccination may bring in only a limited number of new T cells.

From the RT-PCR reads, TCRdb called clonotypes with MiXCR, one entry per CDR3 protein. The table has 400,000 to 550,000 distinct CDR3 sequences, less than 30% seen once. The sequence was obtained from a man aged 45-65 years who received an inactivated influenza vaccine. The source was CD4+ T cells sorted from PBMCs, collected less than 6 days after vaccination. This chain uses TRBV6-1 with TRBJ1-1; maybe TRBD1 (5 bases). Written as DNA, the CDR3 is TGTGCCAGCAGCCCGGGACCGACGAACACTGAAGCTTTCTTT. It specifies CASSPGPTNTEAFF.